This paragraph reports one TCR beta chain. The data are from a study of shared clonotypes between healthy human individuals. CDR1 is MDHEN and CDR2 is SYDVKM in the germline V gene. After removal of 0 bases from V and 4 bases from J, the junction contained 5 bases not matched to a gene. The CDR3 is 17 residues long. The protocol was immunoSEQ multiplex PCR, while the TCRdb copy is restricted to in-frame clones and leaves out a portion. The sample records about 1.5 million clones, roughly 96% being singletons. Sequenced sample: naive CD4+ T cells sorted from blood. Documented subset: CD45RA+ positively selected. This sequence was found in a man under 40 in good health. The rearrangement joins TRBV28 to TRBJ2-7; 14 bases fit TRBD2. For the CDR3, the DNA is TGTGCCAGCAGTTTATGGGGACTAGCGGGAGTATCTTACGAGCAGTACTTC. Translation gives CASSLWGLAGVSYEQYF.